This TCR beta chain was sequenced for a study of regulatory T cells in long-lasting Graves disease. This clonotype appeared a few times. The time point is: persistent/refractory GD, antithyroid drugs over 5 years with positive TRAb. The authors made the TCR library using RNA they extracted from PBMCs. Arm-PCR of CDR3 regions and iRepertoire HTBI primers were used to build TCR beta libraries. Authors' methods: Across samples, about 56 TRBV and some 14 TRBJ segments were found. Each CDR3 protein gets one entry after TCRdb re-called the multiplex PCR reads with MiXCR. TCRdb, not the authors, supplied the V and J calls. The table includes 420,000 or so distinct CDR3 sequences, around 24% detected once. CDR3 size: 17 residues. Trimming removed 6 bases from V and 3 bases from J, with 21 bases in between.

The sequence derives from a female donor with Graves disease. The sample consisted of peripheral blood mononuclear cells (PBMCs), taken when the disease was refractory, from a patient treated with antithyroid drugs. V is TRBV12-3 or TRBV12-4 and J is TRBJ1-5; D perhaps matches TRBD1 (5 bases). The CDR3 bases are TGTGCCAGCAGCCCGGGACGTAGGACGAGGATCAATCAGCCCCAGCATTTT. Translating it yields CASSPGRRTRINQPQHF.